Presented here are 15 T cell receptor beta chains from one specimen sequenced in a study of blood T cells in healthy people across ages. A sample-barcoded 5' primer and a J-beta primer mix were used in a second PCR of roughly 7 to 12 cycles. From the 5' RACE reads, TCRdb called clonotypes with MiXCR, one entry per CDR3 protein. The repertoire holds 350,000 to 450,000 distinct CDR3 sequences, with approximately 52% as singletons. The specimen sequenced was blood. The receptors shown here come from a man in his 60s in good health.

The chain employs TRBV5-1 and TRBJ1-4, with D possibly being TRBD1 (5 bases). The CDR3 has 14 amino acids. Per the germline V gene, CDR1 is SGHRS and CDR2 is YFSETQ. Trimming cost V 0 bases and J 7 bases, with 10 bases left between them. The CDR3 coding sequence is TGCGCCAGCAGCTTGGGCAGGGAAGGTGAAAAACTGTTTTTT. Translated: CASSLGREGEKLFF. Variable domain in full (rest from reference TRBV5-1 and TRBJ1-4): KAGVTQTPRYLIKTRGQQVTLSCSPISGHRSVSWYQQTPGQGLQFLFEYFSETQRNKGNFPGRFSGRQFSNSRSEMNVSTLELGDSALYLCASSLGREGEKLFFGSGTQLSVL.

The rearrangement links TRBV20-1 to TRBJ2-1, with D unclear. CDR1 is DFQATT, CDR2 SNEGSKA, per germline (reference sequence). The V end lost 7 bases, the J end lost 0 bases, and 13 bases lay between the germline ends. CDR3 length: 14 residues. CDR3: CSVPRADSYNEQFF. DNA of the CDR3: TGCAGTGTGCCTAGGGCGGACTCCTACAATGAGCAGTTCTTC.

This sequence joins TRBV6-5 and TRBJ1-2; D remains unclear. CDR3 size: 14 residues. With 0 bases removed from V and 3 bases from J, the gap between germline ends came to 8 bases. The germline gives CDR1 MNHEY, CDR2 SVGAGI. The CDR3 spells CASSYSSGYYGYTF. The CDR3 DNA sequence: TGTGCCAGCAGTTACTCCTCAGGCTACTATGGCTACACCTTC.

The rearrangement uses TRBV6-6 and TRBJ2-1; D is perhaps TRBD2 (7 bases). Germline CDR1 reads MNHNY; CDR2 reads SVGAGI (reference sequence). Between the trimmed V and J ends, which lost 2 bases and 5 bases, there was a span of 10 bases. The CDR3 loop spans 14 amino acids. The CDR3 DNA follows: TGTGCCAGCAGTTACGGGGGGGCGGACAATGAGCAGTTCTTC. It specifies CASSYGGADNEQFF.

This clonotype has more than one count but fewer than ten. The chain recombines TRBV29-1 with TRBJ2-5, with D perhaps matching TRBD2 (6 bases). The CDR3 runs to 16 residues. V gave up 4 bases and J gave up 5 bases, with 23 bases separating them. Germline values: CDR1 SQVTM, CDR2 ANQGSEA. The CDR3 spells CSVAPKGTRAAETQYF. DNA for the CDR3: TGCAGCGTTGCACCTAAAGGGACTCGAGCAGCCGAGACCCAGTACTTC.

This clonotype was found a few times. A single base separates this from a much larger clone, so it may be a read error. DNA of the CDR3: TGCAGTGCTAGTTCACCCCCCGTCAATGAGCAGTACTTC. Its translation is CSASSPPVNEQYF. The chain carries TRBV20-1 and TRBJ2-7, with unresolved D. Trimming removed 3 bases from V and 7 bases from J, with 16 bases in between. The germline V gene has CDR1 DFQATT and CDR2 SNEGSKA (reference sequence). The CDR3 is made up of 13 amino acids.

The chain carries TRBV3-1 and TRBJ1-1; D unresolved. Germline CDR1 LGHDT, CDR2 YNNKEL (reference sequence). CDR3 size: 12 residues. Trimming removed 2 bases at V and 4 bases at J, with 5 bases between. CDR3 region: CASSQLLTEAFF. CDR3 sequence (DNA): TGTGCCAGCAGCCAACTCCTCACTGAAGCTTTCTTT.

The rearrangement links TRBV20-1 to TRBJ2-7, with 9 bases lining up with TRBD2. Germline CDR1 and CDR2: DFQATT and SNEGSKA (reference sequence). J gave up 3 bases and V 0 bases, and 9 bases lay outside the gene matches. This CDR3 spans 16 amino acids. The CDR3, as DNA: TGCAGTGCTAGAGATCGGCTAGCGGGGCCGCGCTACGAGCAGTACTTC. Translating gives CSARDRLAGPRYEQYF.

The V gene is TRBV24-1, the J gene TRBJ1-1; D is unresolved. The CDR3 runs to 17 residues. CDR1 KGHDR and CDR2 SFDVKD come from the germline V gene. Deletions cut 1 base from V and 3 bases from J, with 17 bases between. The CDR3, as DNA: TGTGCCACCAGTGATTTCGAGGTGTGGGTTCGGGACACTGAAGCTTTCTTT. This translates into CATSDFEVWVRDTEAFF.

J is TRBJ2-1 and V is TRBV6-5; maybe TRBD1 (6 bases). The germline V gene has CDR1 MNHEY and CDR2 SVGAGI. CDR3 size: 15 residues. Trimming pared 4 bases from V and 0 bases from J, leaving 10 bases between. This chain's CDR3 is CASSSLGGSYNEQFF. As DNA, the CDR3 is TGTGCCAGCAGTTCCCTAGGGGGCTCCTACAATGAGCAGTTCTTC.

This clonotype appeared a single time. The gene calls are TRBV7-2 and TRBJ2-1; D is perhaps TRBD1 (6 bases). This CDR3 has 15 amino acids. The ends were cut back, 4 bases at V and 9 bases at J, with 19 bases in the middle. The germline gives CDR1 SGHTA, CDR2 FQGNSA. In nucleotides, the CDR3 is TGTGCCAGCAGCTCCTCGAGTAGCAGGGGCGGTGAGCAGTTCTTC. This gives the protein CASSSSSSRGGEQFF.

The V and J genes are TRBV29-1 and TRBJ2-7; TRBD1 or TRBD2 may be the D gene (5 bases each). The CDR3 runs to 13 residues. Germline values: CDR1 SQVTM, CDR2 ANQGSEA. V lost 7 bases to trimming and J lost 7 bases, with 20 bases between them. The CDR3 DNA follows: TGCAGCGCCCTTTGGGGGAGTGGTAATGAGCAGTACTTC. Amino acids: CSALWGSGNEQYF.

To note about this clonotype: Its ends do not fully match the called genes, so a read error is possible. CDR3 sequence (DNA): TGCAGTGCTCGGTTCGACAGCTCCAATAATTCACCCCTCCACTTT. It yields the protein CSARFDSSNNSPLHF. J is TRBJ1-6 and V is TRBV20-1; D may be TRBD1 (5 bases). This CDR3 has 15 amino acids. The germline V gene has CDR1 DFQATT and CDR2 SNEGSKA (reference sequence).

Note on this clonotype: The junction differs from germline at one of its ends, possibly a read error. This chain uses TRBV20-1 with TRBJ2-7; TRBD1 aligns across 7 bases. This CDR3 is built from 16 residues. Germline values: CDR1 DFQATT, CDR2 SNEGSKA (reference sequence). CDR3 protein: CSARGSSETGLYEQYF. The DNA for the CDR3 is TGCAGTGCTAGAGGATCCTCTGAGACAGGGCTTTACGAACAGTACTTC.

The chain couples TRBV7-2 to TRBJ1-2, with D perhaps matching TRBD1 (5 bases). The ends were cut back, 5 bases at V and 8 bases at J, with 12 bases in the middle. Germline CDR1 SGHTA, CDR2 FQGNSA. The CDR3 covers 12 residues. CDR3 sequence reads: CASSPDRRGYTF. The CDR3 DNA is TGTGCCAGCAGCCCCGACAGAAGAGGCTACACCTTC.